One sample yielded the 6 T cell receptor beta chains listed below, sequenced in a study of blood T cells in healthy people across ages. Sample-barcoded 5' priming and a J-beta primer mix drove a second PCR of roughly 7 to 11 cycles. Using its own MiXCR run on the 5' RACE reads, TCRdb lists one record per CDR3 protein. The sample contains approximately 780,000 distinct CDR3 sequences, roughly 24% of which appear only once. These records were also assigned to another study, of T cells of mothers and their children.

Material: blood. Receptors were obtained from a boy under 18 in good health.

The J gene is TRBJ1-4, the V gene TRBV2; D is perhaps TRBD1 (6 bases). The CDR3 consists of 14 residues. V was shortened by 11 bases and J by 6 bases, with 19 bases between the two germline ends. Germline-derived CDR1 and CDR2 are SNHLY and FYNNEI. CDR3: CAVTVNRADEKLFF. In DNA form, the CDR3 reads TGTGCCGTCACGGTTAACAGGGCTGATGAAAAACTGTTTTTT.

The V gene is TRBV12-3 or TRBV12-4, the J gene TRBJ2-1; D possibly corresponds to TRBD2 (7 bases). The V end was cut by 5 bases, the J end by 6 bases, with 17 bases between. The CDR3 has 15 amino acids. The CDR3 is CASSAPSGGPNEQFF. The CDR3 region has the DNA TGTGCCAGCAGTGCACCCTCGGGGGGCCCCAATGAGCAGTTCTTC.

This clonotype was seen more than once but under ten times. One junction end disagrees with the germline gene, perhaps due to a read error. The V call is TRBV7-9, the J call TRBJ2-2; D is possibly TRBD2 (5 bases). Looked up from germline, CDR1 is SEHNR and CDR2 is FQNEAQ (reference sequence). This CDR3 region has 16 residues. The CDR3 DNA reads as TGTGCCAGCAGCTTAGCTCTCCCTCTTACCCCCGGGGAGCTGTTCTTT. It specifies CASSLALPLTPGELFF.

There are a few counts of this clonotype. The V and J genes are TRBV25-1 and TRBJ2-5, with 9 bases that match TRBD2. CDR3 size: 14 residues. V shed 3 bases, J shed 5 bases, and the junction held 4 bases outside the gene matches. The V gene's germline CDR1 is MGHDK and CDR2 SYGVNS. The CDR3 DNA reads TGTGCCAGCAGTGAGACTAGCGGTGGGGAGACCCAGTACTTC. This gives the protein CASSETSGGETQYF. Filled out from reference TRBV25-1 and TRBJ2-5, the complete variable domain reads EADIYQTPRYLVIGTGKKITLECSQTMGHDKMYWYQQDPGMELHLIHYSYGVNSTEKGDLSSESTVSRIRTEHFPLTLESARPSHTSQYLCASSETSGGETQYFGPGTRLLVL.

This clonotype has only a few counts. The chain is built from TRBV10-3 and TRBJ2-3; D not certain. The CDR3 has 11 amino acids. Trimming stripped 4 bases from V and 6 bases from J, with 5 bases between. Germline assignment: CDR1 ENHRY and CDR2 SYGVKD. CDR3 in amino acids: CAISGVDTQYF. In DNA, the CDR3 is TGTGCCATCAGTGGGGTTGATACGCAGTATTTT.

This clonotype was found once. A junction end diverges from the germline sequence, so it may reflect a read error. This sequence joins TRBV29-1 and TRBJ2-3; 8 bases line up with TRBD2. The CDR3 spans 14 residues. Per the germline V gene, CDR1 is SQVTM and CDR2 is ANQGSEA. The CDR3 nucleotides read TGCAGCGTTGACGGCGGGGGGCACACAGATACGCGGTATTTT. Its translation: CSVDGGGHTDTRYF.